The source of this T cell receptor (beta chain) is a study of regulatory T cells in long-lasting Graves disease. Whole-study findings and limits: Analysis covered peripheral blood alone, not thyroid tissue. Newly diagnosed disease favored TRBV20-1 and TRBJ2-1 over persistent disease. Compared with new cases, persistent Graves' patients showed reduced TCR diversity.

This clonotype was counted ten times or more. Its antigen is currently unknown. Time point noted: newly diagnosed GD, antithyroid drugs for less than 3 months. PBMC-derived RNA was used for the TCR library. V lost 1 base to trimming and J lost 5 bases; unmatched junction nucleotides: 15. CDR1 KGHDR and CDR2 SFDVKD come from the germline V gene. This CDR3 region has 20 residues. Building of the TCR beta libraries involved iRepertoire HTBI primers and Arm-PCR of CDR3 regions. Per the authors' pipeline: The identification of approximately 62 TRBV and approximately 13 TRBJ segments was made across samples. TCRdb re-analysed the multiplex PCR reads in MiXCR, keeping a single row per CDR3 protein. The V and J calls shown here were made by TCRdb, not taken from the authors' results. The sample has approximately 300,000 distinct CDR3 sequences, under 20% seen once; the top ten hold more than 35%.

This sequence originates from a female donor with Graves disease. V usage is TRBV24-1 and J usage is TRBJ1-6; 8 bases are shared with TRBD1. Specimen: peripheral blood mononuclear cells (PBMCs), collected at new diagnosis, from a patient treated with antithyroid drugs. In nucleotides, the CDR3 is TGTGCCACCAGTGATTTTCGACAGGGGAATACGCCGGCGCATAATTCACCCCTCCACTTT. Protein: CATSDFRQGNTPAHNSPLHF.